The clone carrying this T cell receptor (beta chain) was picked up many times. Its target is unknown. This entry belongs to a study of identical twins. Study-level points and caveats: Within cord blood, abundant beta clonotypes carried fewer insertions, but memory repertoires showed no such trend. Excess sharing between twins was weaker in beta out-of-frame sequences.

TCRdb reanalysed the 5' RACE reads using MiXCR and keeps one entry per CDR3 protein. The data show roughly 1.6 million distinct CDR3 sequences, about 31% seen once. In every case, the donor was a healthy Caucasian. The V and J ends lost 3 bases and 6 bases respectively, with 12 bases between them. The V gene's germline CDR1 is MGHRA and CDR2 YSYEKL. The CDR3 is 14 amino acids. The clonotype was recovered from a newborn girl in good health. The V and J genes are TRBV4-1 and TRBJ2-4, with D unclear. Material for sequencing was cord blood. The DNA of the CDR3 is TGCGCCAGCAGCCAGGGGATCTTAGGAAACATTCAGTACTTC. It encodes CASSQGILGNIQYF.